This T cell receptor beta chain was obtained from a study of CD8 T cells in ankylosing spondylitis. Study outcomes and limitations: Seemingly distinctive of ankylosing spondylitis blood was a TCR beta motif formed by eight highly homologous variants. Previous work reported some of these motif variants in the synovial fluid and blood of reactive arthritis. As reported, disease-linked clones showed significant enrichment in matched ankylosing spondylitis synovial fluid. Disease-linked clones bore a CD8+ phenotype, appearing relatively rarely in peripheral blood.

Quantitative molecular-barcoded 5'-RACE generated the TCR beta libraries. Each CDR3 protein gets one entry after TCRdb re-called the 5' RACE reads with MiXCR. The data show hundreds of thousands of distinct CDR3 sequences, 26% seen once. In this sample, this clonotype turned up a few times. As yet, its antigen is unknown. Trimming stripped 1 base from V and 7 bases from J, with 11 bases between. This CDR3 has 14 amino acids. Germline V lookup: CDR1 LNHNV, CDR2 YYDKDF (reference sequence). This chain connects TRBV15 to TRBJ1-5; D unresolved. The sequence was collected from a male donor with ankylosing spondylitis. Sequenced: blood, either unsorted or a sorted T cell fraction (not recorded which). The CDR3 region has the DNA TGTGCCACCAGCAGAGTCGGGGAGGGCCAGCCCCAGCATTTT. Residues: CATSRVGEGQPQHF.